Listed here are 25 T cell receptor beta chains from one sample, sequenced in a study of blood T cells in healthy people across ages. Together with a sample-barcoded 5' primer, a J-beta primer mix was included in a second PCR lasting about 6 to 11 cycles. MiXCR, applied by TCRdb to the 5' RACE reads, yields one record per CDR3 protein. Here the sample spans approximately 880,000 distinct CDR3 sequences, about 44% being singletons. Source material: blood. The receptor source for this set is a man aged 30-40 years in good health.

J is TRBJ2-5 and V is TRBV2, with D hard to call. The CDR3 extends over 14 amino acids. V dropped 2 bases and J dropped 2 bases, with 9 bases sitting between them. Germline V gives CDR1 SNHLY, CDR2 FYNNEI. The CDR3 nucleotides read TGTGCCAGCAGTGAACACCTAGAACAAGAGACCCAGTACTTC. This codes for CASSEHLEQETQYF. The whole variable domain, remainder taken from reference TRBV2 and TRBJ2-5, is EPEVTQTPSHQVTQMGQEVILRCVPISNHLYFYWYRQILGQKVEFLVSFYNNEISEKSEIFDDQFSVERPDGSNFTLKIRSTKLEDSAMYFCASSEHLEQETQYFGPGTRLLVL.

This clonotype was found once. J is TRBJ2-7 and V is TRBV27; 10 bases agree with TRBD1. Per the germline V gene, CDR1 is MNHEY and CDR2 is SMNVEV (reference sequence). With V trimmed by 6 bases and J by 3 bases, 8 bases remained unmatched. This CDR3 contains 15 residues. In DNA, the CDR3 is TGTGCCAGCAGCCCCGGACAGGGGGGACTCTACGAGCAGTACTTC. Its translation: CASSPGQGGLYEQYF.

The J gene is TRBJ1-5, the V gene TRBV7-2; weak D call: TRBD1 (5 bases). V was clipped by 5 bases and J by 7 bases, with 12 bases between them. The CDR3 sequence is 13 residues long. CDR1 is SGHTA and CDR2 is FQGNSA in the germline V gene. CDR3 nucleotide sequence: TGTGCCAGCAGCCGGGACCAAAGCCAGCCCCAGCATTTT. It yields the protein CASSRDQSQPQHF. Full variable domain (rest looked up from reference TRBV7-2 and TRBJ1-5): GAGVSQSPSNKVTEKGKDVELRCDPISGHTALYWYRQSLGQGLEFLIYFQGNSAPDKSGLPSDRFSAERTGGSVSTLTIQRTQQEDSAVYLCASSRDQSQPQHFGDGTRLSIL.

V is TRBV3-1 and J is TRBJ2-1; 9 nucleotides agree with TRBD2. Germline loops: CDR1 LGHDT, CDR2 YNNKEL (reference sequence). Trimming took 4 bases from V and 12 from J; bases not matched to a gene: 7. This CDR3 region has 13 residues. The CDR3 protein is CASSPVAGGLQFF. The CDR3 DNA follows: TGTGCCAGCAGCCCGGTGGCGGGAGGGCTGCAGTTCTTC.

The genes are TRBV14 and TRBJ2-7; maybe TRBD2 (7 bases). Germline lookup yields CDR1 SGHDN and CDR2 FVKESK. With 0 bases removed from V and 0 bases from J, the gap between germline ends came to 18 bases. The CDR3 is 18 residues long. The CDR3 region has the DNA TGTGCCAGCAGCCAAGATGATACAGGGAGGGGAATCTCCTACGAGCAGTACTTC. Protein product: CASSQDDTGRGISYEQYF.

A word on this clonotype: The junction does not match germline at one end; this may be a read error. This chain uses TRBV29-1 with TRBJ2-3; 7 nucleotides agree with TRBD2. This CDR3 contains 15 residues. Germline assignment: CDR1 SQVTM and CDR2 ANQGSEA. CDR3 DNA: TGCAGCGTTGAAGCGGGGGGAGTCCCCACAGATGCGCAGTATTTT. Its protein product is CSVEAGGVPTDAQYF.

This clonotype was observed a handful of times. V and J are TRBV12-5 and TRBJ2-1; no clear D gene. Trimming left V 6 bases short and J 7 bases short, with 10 bases between. Germline CDR1 reads LGHNT; CDR2 reads FRNRAP. The CDR3 runs 12 residues. The CDR3 DNA sequence: TGTGCTAGTGGCTCACGAGTAAATGAGCAGTTCTTC. Its translation is CASGSRVNEQFF.

At least ten counts were recorded for this clonotype. The V and J genes are TRBV2 and TRBJ1-2; D is perhaps TRBD1 (6 bases). V gave up 6 bases and J gave up 1 base, with 12 bases separating them. The CDR3 extends over 14 amino acids. The germline V gene has CDR1 SNHLY and CDR2 FYNNEI. CDR3 bases: TGTGCCAGCAGATATCAGGGGAATAACTATGGCTACACCTTC. Its protein product is CASRYQGNNYGYTF.

The V call is TRBV20-1, the J call TRBJ2-4; the match to TRBD2 covers 7 bases. The CDR3 runs to 15 residues. Germline values: CDR1 DFQATT, CDR2 SNEGSKA (reference sequence). Losses at the gene ends were 8 bases for V and 4 bases for J; bases not matched to a gene: 14. This CDR3 reads CSTPANRGVKNIQYF. CDR3 in DNA: TGCAGTACTCCGGCAAATCGGGGGGTGAAAAACATTCAGTACTTC.

V usage is TRBV6-2 or TRBV6-3 and J usage is TRBJ1-5; D uncertain. This CDR3 has 14 residues. In germline, CDR1 is MNHEY, CDR2 SVGEGT. V was cut by 4 bases and J by 4 bases, with 11 bases left in between. In nucleotides, the CDR3 is TGTGCCAGCAGTTTCGCCCCGGGGAATCAGCCCCAGCATTTT. Residues: CASSFAPGNQPQHF.

The rearrangement uses TRBV7-9 and TRBJ2-5, with 8 bases identical to TRBD2. The CDR3 runs to 17 residues. CDR1 SEHNR and CDR2 FQNEAQ come from the germline V gene (reference sequence). Germline trimming cut 7 bases from V and 0 bases from J; bases unmatched to any gene: 13. The CDR3 protein is CASTPSSGGLNQETQYF. DNA of the CDR3: TGTGCCAGCACTCCAAGCAGCGGGGGCCTTAACCAAGAGACCCAGTACTTC.

This clonotype was seen only a few times. The chain links TRBV20-1 to TRBJ2-1; the match to TRBD2 covers 7 bases. Germline V gene lookup returns CDR1 DFQATT and CDR2 SNEGSKA (reference sequence). Unmatched junction bases numbered 9, after V lost 0 bases and J lost 4 bases. The CDR3 is 16 residues long. In DNA form, the CDR3 reads TGCAGTGCTAGAGATCCGGAGCGGGGTGGGTACAATGAGCAGTTCTTC. Amino acids: CSARDPERGGYNEQFF.

J is TRBJ2-7 and V is TRBV20-1, with 8 positions matching TRBD1. The length of the CDR3 is 15 residues. Looked up from germline, CDR1 is DFQATT and CDR2 is SNEGSKA (reference sequence). The J segment lost 7 bases and the V segment lost 4 bases, leaving 15 bases of the junction unmatched. The CDR3 sequence: CSAINRTGLGWEQYF. The CDR3 coding sequence is TGCAGTGCTATCAATCGGACAGGGTTGGGGTGGGAGCAGTACTTC.

This clonotype was found a few times. The V and J genes are TRBV6-2 or TRBV6-3 and TRBJ2-5; D is unclear. CDR1 and CDR2 from the germline V gene are MNHEY and SVGEGT. CDR3 length equals 14 residues. V lost 2 bases and J lost 5, with 12 bases in between. The CDR3: CASSYLGLEETQYF. CDR3 coding DNA: TGTGCCAGCAGTTACCTTGGGTTAGAGGAGACCCAGTACTTC.

A note on this clonotype: The junction departs from germline at one end; a sequencing error may be responsible. J is TRBJ1-1 and V is TRBV7-9; 8 nucleotides agree with TRBD1. The CDR3 runs 15 residues. The germline gives CDR1 SEHNR, CDR2 FQNEAQ (reference sequence). CDR3 in DNA: TGTGTCAGCAGCAACCCGGGACAGGCGGGAAACGTAGCTTTCTTT. Protein: CVSSNPGQAGNVAFF.

V gene TRBV4-1 combines with J gene TRBJ1-1; D is perhaps TRBD1 (6 bases). V was trimmed by 1 base and J by 6 bases, leaving 6 bases between them. CDR3 length: 12 residues. Germline CDR1 is MGHRA and CDR2 is YSYEKL. CDR3 nucleotides: TGCGCCAGCAGCCAAGGGACAGCTGAAGCTTTCTTT. Its translation is CASSQGTAEAFF.

The genes are TRBV7-9 and TRBJ1-6, with D tentatively TRBD1 (5 bases). Trimming took off 1 base at V and 7 bases at J, with 20 bases between the two ends. The CDR3 length is 18 residues. Germline CDR1 is SEHNR and CDR2 is FQNEAQ (reference sequence). Written as DNA, the CDR3 is TGTGCCAGCAGCTTAGAGTCGGGAGACCAACGGGGGAATTCACCCCTCCACTTT. It specifies CASSLESGDQRGNSPLHF.

This clonotype was picked up a small number of times. The chain is built from TRBV6-5 and TRBJ2-7; D not resolved. The germline V and J ends were trimmed by 0 bases and 1 base, with 7 bases remaining between them. Per the germline V gene, CDR1 is MNHEY and CDR2 is SVGAGI. The CDR3 covers 14 residues. Written as DNA, the CDR3 is TGTGCCAGCAGTTACTCTCCCGGGTCCTACGAGCAGTACTTC. This codes for CASSYSPGSYEQYF.

This clonotype was observed a few times. The V call is TRBV4-1, the J call TRBJ2-5, with 8 bases matching TRBD1. The J segment lost 11 bases and the V segment lost 1 base, leaving 12 bases of the junction unmatched. Germline CDR1 reads MGHRA; CDR2 reads YSYEKL. This CDR3 has 15 amino acids. Here the CDR3 reads CASSQVEGQDLEQYF. In DNA, the CDR3 is TGCGCCAGCAGCCAAGTTGAGGGACAGGACTTGGAGCAGTACTTC.

V usage is TRBV27 and J usage is TRBJ2-5; TRBD1 might be the D (6 bases). The DNA end favors TRBJ2-7, so the J call may be wrong. The CDR3 consists of 13 residues. The germline V gene encodes CDR1 MNHEY and CDR2 SMNVEV (reference sequence). The CDR3 nucleotides read TGTGCCAGTTCCGAACAGGGTAAGCGCGAGCAGTACTTC. Protein sequence: CASSEQGKREQYF.

This clonotype has a handful of counts. V is TRBV5-1 and J is TRBJ1-1, with TRBD1 matching 8 bases. This CDR3 comprises 16 residues. In germline, CDR1 is SGHRS, CDR2 YFSETQ. J was trimmed by 2 bases and V by 4 bases; bases with no gene match: 10. The chain's CDR3 is CASSPQTGGPNTEAFF. In DNA form, the CDR3 reads TGCGCCAGCAGCCCTCAAACAGGGGGTCCCAACACTGAAGCTTTCTTT. Together with reference TRBV5-1 and TRBJ1-1, the CDR3 gives the full variable domain: KAGVTQTPRYLIKTRGQQVTLSCSPISGHRSVSWYQQTPGQGLQFLFEYFSETQRNKGNFPGRFSGRQFSNSRSEMNVSTLELGDSALYLCASSPQTGGPNTEAFFGQGTRLTVV.

This clonotype was counted at least ten times. The gene calls are TRBV29-1 and TRBJ2-5, with D hard to call. The CDR3 spans 13 residues. Trimming shortened V by 1 base and J by 7 bases, and 13 bases separated the two germline ends. Germline V gene data show CDR1 as SQVTM and CDR2 as ANQGSEA. CDR3 sequence: CSVEGPNFGTQYF. Written as DNA, the CDR3 is TGCAGCGTTGAAGGCCCTAATTTTGGGACCCAGTACTTC.

V is TRBV28 and J is TRBJ1-2; TRBD1 might be the D (6 bases). Germline V gives CDR1 MDHEN, CDR2 SYDVKM. The CDR3 has 14 amino acids. Trimming cost V 4 bases and J 4 bases, with 13 bases left between them. This CDR3 is CASSSEQGSYGYTF. CDR3 sequence (DNA): TGTGCCAGCAGTTCCGAACAGGGAAGCTATGGCTACACCTTC.

Here the CDR3 reads CASSLGQEATNEKLFF. The CDR3, as DNA: TGCGCCAGCAGCTTGGGCCAGGAAGCAACTAATGAAAAACTGTTTTTT. V gene TRBV5-1 combines with J gene TRBJ1-4; D unresolved. Germline V CDR1 and CDR2: SGHRS, YFSETQ. The CDR3 totals 16 residues. Between the trimmed V and J ends, which lost 0 bases and 0 bases, there was a span of 9 bases.

This clonotype was seen once. The chain uses TRBV7-6 and TRBJ1-6, with D uncertain. CDR1 is SGHVS, CDR2 FNYEAQ, per germline. The CDR3 has 14 residues. The V and J ends lost 1 base and 10 bases respectively, with 11 bases between them. The CDR3 region is CASSLEVLSSPLHF. DNA for the CDR3: TGTGCCAGCAGCTTAGAAGTTTTAAGCTCACCCCTCCACTTT.